Shown below are 8 T cell receptor beta chains from a single sample sequenced in a study of T-cell memory formation after mild COVID-19. TCRdb called the 5' RACE reads again in MiXCR, with one record for every CDR3 protein. The table records about 420,000 distinct CDR3 sequences, about 22% of them present only once. Sequenced sample: PBMCs or a T cell subset sorted from them (not recorded which). These receptors were taken from an adult woman who had mild COVID-19 (a few samples of this study predate the infection). Cell type and time point are not known.

V usage is TRBV3-1 and J usage is TRBJ1-1; unclear D gene. Germline V CDR1 and CDR2: LGHDT, YNNKEL (reference sequence). This CDR3 region has 15 residues. V lost 4 bases and J 0 bases, leaving 12 bases between the germline ends. The CDR3, as DNA: TGTGCCAGCAGCCGCCAATTGAGGGTGAACACTGAAGCTTTCTTT. Translated: CASSRQLRVNTEAFF. Variable domain in full (rest from reference TRBV3-1 and TRBJ1-1): DTAVSQTPKYLVTQMGNDKSIKCEQNLGHDTMYWYKQDSKKFLKIMFSYNNKELIINETVPNRFSPKSPDKAHLNLHINSLELGDSAVYFCASSRQLRVNTEAFFGQGTRLTVV.

This chain links TRBV5-1 with TRBJ2-1; the match to TRBD1 covers 9 bases. After removal of 4 bases from V and 2 bases from J, the junction contained 4 bases not matched to a gene. Germline loops: CDR1 SGHRS, CDR2 YFSETQ. There are 15 residues in the CDR3. CDR3 region: CASSAGQGTYNEQFF. The CDR3 DNA reads as TGCGCCAGCAGCGCTGGACAGGGGACCTACAATGAGCAGTTCTTC.

The chain couples TRBV7-2 to TRBJ2-1, with D possibly being TRBD2 (5 bases). Germline CDR1 reads SGHTA; CDR2 reads FQGNSA. The CDR3 totals 14 residues. The germline V and J ends were trimmed by 2 bases and 9 bases, with 14 bases remaining between them. The CDR3 loop is CASSLRLMRAEQFF. As DNA, the CDR3 is TGTGCCAGCAGCTTAAGGTTGATGCGGGCTGAGCAGTTCTTC.

This clonotype was seen more than once but under ten times. The chain recombines TRBV19 with TRBJ2-7; D is undetermined. Germline CDR1 reads LNHDA; CDR2 reads SQIVND (reference sequence). The CDR3 runs 13 residues. V lost 9 bases and J 3 bases, leaving 15 bases between the germline ends. The DNA of the CDR3 is TGTGCCAGCGGATCGGGCCGATTCTACGAGCAGTACTTC. It yields the protein CASGSGRFYEQYF.

The chain is built from TRBV4-2 and TRBJ2-1, with D perhaps matching TRBD1 or TRBD2 (5 bases each). This CDR3 contains 15 residues. Trimming removed 3 bases at V and 4 bases at J, with 13 bases between. The germline V gene encodes CDR1 LGHNA and CDR2 YNFKEQ. Here the CDR3 reads CASSQGVVGYNEQFF. Written as DNA, the CDR3 is TGTGCCAGCAGCCAGGGGGTGGTGGGATACAATGAGCAGTTCTTC.

This clonotype has ten or more counts. The chain joins TRBV14 to TRBJ2-4; D gene ambiguous. Looked up from germline, CDR1 is SGHDN and CDR2 is FVKESK. The V end was cut by 1 base, the J end by 7 bases, with 8 bases between. CDR3 size: 13 residues. CDR3 sequence reads: CASSQAPGNIQYF. CDR3 coding DNA: TGTGCCAGCAGCCAAGCACCTGGGAACATTCAGTACTTC.

This clonotype was seen more than once but under ten times. The V gene is TRBV6-5, the J gene TRBJ2-7; TRBD1 matches at 7 bases. Trimming removed 0 bases from V and 6 bases from J; junction bases left unmatched: 5. CDR3 length: 14 amino acids. Germline assignment: CDR1 MNHEY and CDR2 SVGAGI. The CDR3 coding sequence is TGTGCCAGCAGTTACTCGCAGGGGGTGGGCGAGCAGTACTTC. Protein: CASSYSQGVGEQYF.

There are a few counts of this clonotype. The V gene is TRBV9, the J gene TRBJ2-1; 14 bases map to TRBD2. CDR1 SGDLS and CDR2 YYNGEE come from the germline V gene. V lost 0 bases and J lost 6; bases outside the gene matches: 5. The CDR3 is 17 amino acids. The CDR3 DNA reads as TGTGCCAGCAGCGTAGGTTATGGGACTAGCGGGAGCAATGAGCAGTTCTTC. Residues: CASSVGYGTSGSNEQFF.